Listed below are T cell receptor beta chains from one sample, sequenced in a study of cytomegalovirus exposure and HLA in healthy donors. Clones were read by immunoSEQ multiplex PCR, and TCRdb kept only the in-frame ones, dropping some. The profile shows some 130,000 clones, approximately 75% of them singletons. Specimen: PBMCs. These receptors were collected from a male donor in good health and CMV-seronegative. Both conserved end residues are trimmed from each CDR3.

TRBV7-9	TRBJ1-1	ASSLRQGATEAF
TRBV6-4	TRBJ2-3	ASSDSGSGGSDTQY
TRBV9	TRBJ2-5	ASSVGAAGGYQETQY
TRBV5-4	TRBJ2-7	ASSPRSGQSYEQY
TRBV11-2	TRBJ2-5	ASSLLGHIQETQY
TRBV18	TRBJ1-5	ASSPGSNQPQH
TRBV5-1	TRBJ1-4	ASSPGTGPEKLF
TRBV7-2	TRBJ1-2	ASSITGNYGYT
TRBV7-2	TRBJ1-2	ASSLLMRYGYT
TRBV5-1	TRBJ1-4	ASSLSGINEKLF
TRBV5-6	TRBJ1-5	ASSLGGLGQPQH
TRBV5-1	TRBJ2-2	ASSLGQRDTGELF
TRBV18	TRBJ2-2	ASSPREFTGELF
TRBV5-1	TRBJ2-7	ASSPGTGGYEQY
TRBV7-2	TRBJ2-7	ASSWDRGNEQY
TRBV6-6	TRBJ2-6	ASTSGGSGANVLT
TRBV19	TRBJ1-2	ASSTRDRGFNYGYT
TRBV6-6	TRBJ1-3	ASTGTGGSINTIY
TRBV12-5	TRBJ1-4	ASGAEGEGEKLF
TRBV10-3	TRBJ2-7	AISSAVYEQY
TRBV6-6	TRBJ2-7	ASSYEVRNYEQY
TRBV7-2	TRBJ1-5	ASSLGLYQPQH
TRBV6-1	TRBJ1-4	ASSESGGDEKLF
TRBV7-2	TRBJ1-4	ASSRDRGSTNEKLF
TRBV6-5	TRBJ2-7	ASSYGSSNEQY
TRBV11-3	TRBJ2-3	ASSSGQATSTDTQY
TRBV14	TRBJ2-1	ASSQDISGGARDEQF
TRBV21-1	TRBJ1-6	ASSPPSRLRRNSPLH
TRBV21-1	TRBJ2-5	ASSKESRGLETQY
TRBV7-8	TRBJ2-7	ASSPQGSSYEQY
TRBV18	TRBJ1-2	ASSPPLTGGYGYT
TRBV6-5	TRBJ2-5	ASSYSSGTQETQY
TRBV30	TRBJ2-5	AWTPLAGGLETQY
TRBV15	TRBJ1-2	ATLDGVSYGYT
TRBV5-6	TRBJ2-3	ASSLRGIFRTDTQY
TRBV7-2	TRBJ1-1	ASRRRQGSDTEAF
TRBV9	TRBJ1-6	ASSAQGAGGSPLH
TRBV5-1	TRBJ1-2	ASSVQGDGYT
TRBV29-1	TRBJ1-4	SARQGTNEKLF
TRBV4-1	TRBJ2-3	ASSLASDTQY
TRBV9	TRBJ1-1	ASSDLRGREGTEAF
TRBV5-1	TRBJ1-2	ASSLAGGADGYT
TRBV7-2	TRBJ1-6	ASSPGQGYNSPLH